Shown below are 27 T cell receptor beta chains from a single sample sequenced in a study of blood T cell repertoires in COVID-19. Profiling relied on immunoSEQ multiplex PCR, and the TCRdb table lists in-frame clones only, not all of them. The sample contains approximately 130,000 clones, roughly four fifths of which appear only once. The specimen sequenced was peripheral blood. These receptor sequences come from a human donor in a cohort sampled during active COVID-19.

The J gene is TRBJ2-3, the V gene TRBV7-2, with 13 positions matching TRBD2. This CDR3 contains 17 residues. Germline V gene lookup returns CDR1 SGHTA and CDR2 FQGNSA. J gave up 4 bases and V 2 bases, and 6 bases lay outside the gene matches. The CDR3 nucleotides are TGTGCCAGCAGCTTAACGGGACTAGCGGGGAACGCAGATACGCAGTATTTT. This codes for CASSLTGLAGNADTQYF.

The V call is TRBV4-1, the J call TRBJ1-4, with a possible D match to TRBD1 (5 bases). Germline V lookup: CDR1 MGHRA, CDR2 YSYEKL. The CDR3 runs 17 residues. V shed 6 bases and J shed 0 bases, with 17 bases lying between them. This CDR3 is CASRAGGGRTTNEKLFF. The CDR3 coding sequence is TGCGCCAGCAGGGCTGGGGGGGGACGGACAACTAATGAAAAACTGTTTTTT.

V is TRBV4-1 and J is TRBJ2-7; TRBD1 is a possible D gene (5 bases). Germline V gene data show CDR1 as MGHRA and CDR2 as YSYEKL. V gave up 1 base and J gave up 2 bases, with 12 bases separating them. This CDR3 contains 15 residues. The CDR3 DNA follows: TGCGCCAGCAGCCAAGTATTCAGGGCTCCCTACGAGCAGTACTTC. Translated: CASSQVFRAPYEQYF.

J is TRBJ2-3 and V is TRBV28; TRBD2 matches 10 bases. J lost 3 bases, V lost 8 bases, and 8 bases had no gene match. The CDR3 sequence is 15 residues long. Germline-derived CDR1 and CDR2 are MDHEN and SYDVKM. CDR3: CASLSRAGGTDTQYF. The CDR3 DNA is TGTGCCAGCTTATCTAGAGCGGGGGGGACAGATACGCAGTATTTT.

This clone was counted once. This chain links TRBV3-1 (or the pseudogene TRBV3-2) with TRBJ2-4; TRBD1 matches at 10 bases. Germline assignment: CDR1 LGHDT and CDR2 YNNKEL (reference sequence). This CDR3 is 15 amino acids long. Germline trimming cut 4 bases from V and 6 bases from J; bases unmatched to any gene: 6. CDR3 residues: CASSRDRDRGNIQYF. Here the CDR3 DNA reads TGTGCCAGCAGCCGAGACCGGGACAGGGGAAACATTCAGTACTTC.

This clone was counted a few times. The chain is built from TRBV5-1 and TRBJ2-1; D may be TRBD1 (6 bases). Looked up from germline, CDR1 is SGHRS and CDR2 is YFSETQ. The CDR3 runs to 13 residues. Trimming shortened V by 3 bases and J by 5 bases, and 9 bases separated the two germline ends. CDR3 in amino acids: CASSWKGDNEQFF. The CDR3 region has the DNA TGCGCCAGCAGCTGGAAGGGGGACAATGAGCAGTTCTTC.

This chain links TRBV5-8 with TRBJ1-5; the D is unclear. The germline gives CDR1 SGHTS, CDR2 YDEGEE. The V and J ends lost 0 bases and 4 bases respectively, with 5 bases between them. The CDR3 length is 13 residues. CDR3 protein: CASSLGQNQPQHF. The CDR3 bases are TGTGCCAGCAGCTTGGGACAAAATCAGCCCCAGCATTTT.

The chain couples TRBV2 to TRBJ1-2, with a tentative D call TRBD1 (6 bases). CDR3 length: 15 residues. V lost 0 bases and J 7 bases, leaving 15 bases between the germline ends. Germline V lookup: CDR1 SNHLY, CDR2 FYNNEI. In nucleotides, the CDR3 is TGTGCCAGCAGTGAAGCGCCGAGTACAGGGTTTGGCTACACCTTC. Its translation: CASSEAPSTGFGYTF.

The chain combines TRBV7-9 with TRBJ2-5; maybe TRBD2 (6 bases). Germline V lookup: CDR1 SEHNR, CDR2 FQNEAQ (reference sequence). This CDR3 comprises 17 residues. The V gene lost 1 base and the J gene lost 5 bases, with 20 bases spanning the gap. The CDR3, as DNA: TGTGCCAGCAGCTTAGGGGGGGACTGGTTTGATGATGAGACCCAGTACTTC. Its translation is CASSLGGDWFDDETQYF.

The chain employs TRBV3-1 (or the pseudogene TRBV3-2) and TRBJ2-6; TRBD2 might be the D (5 bases). Trimming took 4 bases from V and 0 from J, leaving 10 bases between them. The CDR3 has 16 residues. CDR1 and CDR2 from the germline V gene are LGHDT and YNNKEL (reference sequence). The CDR3 spells CASSRGQSSGANVLTF. The CDR3 nucleotides read TGTGCCAGCAGCCGAGGGCAGAGCTCTGGGGCCAACGTCCTGACTTTC.

The chain has TRBV7-9 and TRBJ1-6, with TRBD1 matching 10 bases. Trimming removed 4 bases from V and 10 bases from J; junction bases left unmatched: 13. Germline V CDR1 and CDR2: SEHNR, FQNEAQ (reference sequence). This CDR3 comprises 17 residues. The CDR3 nucleotides read TGTGCCAGCAGCTCGTGGCGAGGGACAGGGGAAGGCTCACCCCTCCACTTT. Protein: CASSSWRGTGEGSPLHF.

The CDR3 DNA reads as TGTGCCAGCAGCTTGTGGTCTAGCGGGGGCGATGAGCAGTTCTTC. Amino acids: CASSLWSSGGDEQFF. The chain is built from TRBV5-4 and TRBJ2-1; TRBD2 aligns across 10 bases. This CDR3 contains 15 residues. Germline V gene data show CDR1 as SGHNT and CDR2 as YYREEE (reference sequence). J was trimmed by 8 bases and V by 1 base; bases with no gene match: 6.

This sequence joins TRBV4-1 and TRBJ1-2; D uncertain. Germline lookup yields CDR1 MGHRA and CDR2 YSYEKL. The germline V and J ends were trimmed by 6 bases and 2 bases, with 13 bases remaining between them. CDR3 length equals 14 residues. This CDR3 reads CASSQVGLNYGYTF. The CDR3 coding sequence is TGCGCCAGCAGTCAGGTCGGACTGAACTATGGCTACACCTTC.

The chain carries TRBV2 and TRBJ1-3; 10 nucleotides align to TRBD1. This CDR3 contains 16 residues. Germline V gives CDR1 SNHLY, CDR2 FYNNEI. V lost 8 bases to trimming and J lost 2 bases; unmatched junction nucleotides: 9. CDR3 DNA: TGTGCCAGCGTTTCCGGACAGGGGGGAACTGGAAACACCATATATTTT. Translation: CASVSGQGGTGNTIYF.

The CDR3 reads CASSELDYEQYF. Written as DNA, the CDR3 is TGTGCCAGCTCCGAATTAGACTACGAGCAGTACTTC. V is TRBV2 and J is TRBJ2-7; no definite D call. This CDR3 comprises 12 residues. V was trimmed by 8 bases and J by 3 bases, leaving 11 bases between them. Per germline, CDR1 SNHLY and CDR2 FYNNEI.

This sequence joins TRBV7-8 and TRBJ2-7; 8 bases are shared with TRBD1. The ends lost 2 bases at V and 3 bases at J; junction bases unmatched: 6. The CDR3 extends over 15 amino acids. The germline V gene has CDR1 SGHVS and CDR2 FQNEAQ. The CDR3 loop is CASSLPGTGGYEQYF. CDR3 bases: TGTGCCAGCAGCTTACCCGGGACAGGTGGCTACGAGCAGTACTTC.

This clone has more than one count but fewer than ten. This CDR3 is CASSRQVGDQPQHF. In DNA form, the CDR3 reads TGCGCCAGCAGCCGACAGGTAGGAGATCAGCCCCAGCATTTT. The rearrangement joins TRBV10-2 to TRBJ1-5; D possibly corresponds to TRBD1 (6 bases). Germline-derived CDR1 and CDR2 are WSHSY and SAAADI. Trimming cost V 6 bases and J 5 bases, with 14 bases left between them. The CDR3 is 14 amino acids.

The DNA for the CDR3 is TGTGCCAGCAGCACAGGATTCTTAGGCTACACCTTC. It translates to CASSTGFLGYTF. V usage is TRBV2 and J usage is TRBJ1-2; possibly TRBD1 for D (5 bases). The CDR3 covers 12 residues. CDR1 SNHLY and CDR2 FYNNEI come from the germline V gene. Trimming left V 6 bases short and J 8 bases short, with 13 bases between.

J is TRBJ1-1 and V is TRBV7-9; no definite D call. V was pared by 5 bases and J by 1 base, with 8 bases between. The CDR3 has 13 amino acids. From germline, CDR1 is SEHNR and CDR2 FQNEAQ (reference sequence). Here the CDR3 reads CASSLLSNTEAFF. CDR3 DNA sequence: TGTGCCAGCAGCCTACTTTCGAACACTGAAGCTTTCTTT.

This sequence joins TRBV10-2 and TRBJ2-1, with D perhaps TRBD2 (7 bases). Germline V lookup: CDR1 WSHSY, CDR2 SAAADI. The CDR3 runs 14 residues. The V and J ends lost 7 bases and 4 bases respectively, with 14 bases between them. CDR3 in DNA: TGCGCCAGCAAGGGGGGGGGTCCGTACAATGAGCAGTTCTTC. The encoded protein is CASKGGGPYNEQFF.

The chain couples TRBV4-1 to TRBJ1-5; no clear D. The CDR3 consists of 13 residues. CDR1 and CDR2 (germline): MGHRA, YSYEKL. The V end was cut by 0 bases, the J end by 3 bases, with 3 bases between. The CDR3 region is CASSQDINQPQHF. Written as DNA, the CDR3 is TGCGCCAGCAGCCAAGACATCAATCAGCCCCAGCATTTT.

This chain connects TRBV29-1 to TRBJ2-7; tentatively, D is TRBD1 (5 bases). The CDR3 is made up of 11 amino acids. CDR1 and CDR2 (germline): SQVTM, ANQGSEA. V was clipped by 4 bases and J by 6 bases, with 10 bases between them. CDR3 loop: CSVGQGIEQYF. CDR3 sequence (DNA): TGCAGCGTTGGGCAGGGAATCGAGCAGTACTTC.

The V call is TRBV5-1, the J call TRBJ1-2; 8 bases match TRBD1. CDR3 length: 15 residues. Germline values: CDR1 SGHRS, CDR2 YFSETQ. V trimming: 5 bases; J trimming: 3 bases; junction bases outside the gene matches: 9. CDR3 nucleotides: TGCGCCAGCAGAAGACTAGAGACAGGGGACTATGGCTACACCTTC. Translated: CASRRLETGDYGYTF.

The chain is built from TRBV25-1 and TRBJ1-3; maybe TRBD1 (5 bases). The V end lost 3 bases, the J end lost 4 bases, and 13 bases lay between the germline ends. The CDR3 has 15 residues. Per the germline V gene, CDR1 is MGHDK and CDR2 is SYGVNS. In DNA, the CDR3 is TGTGCCAGCAGTGATCGGGGGAACAGAGGAAACACCATATATTTT. It is translated as CASSDRGNRGNTIYF.

V and J are TRBV19 and TRBJ1-2; D is undetermined. Trimming removed 7 bases at V and 4 bases at J, with 16 bases between. Germline loops: CDR1 LNHDA, CDR2 SQIVND (reference sequence). The CDR3 has 14 amino acids. The CDR3 DNA follows: TGTGCCAGTACCCCACCCCCCGGGAGCTATGGCTACACCTTC. As protein: CASTPPPGSYGYTF.

This rearrangement joins TRBV28 to TRBJ2-7, with 9 bases fitting TRBD1. The V and J ends lost 5 bases and 0 bases, in that order; junction bases with no gene match: 11. CDR3 size: 17 residues. CDR1 is MDHEN and CDR2 is SYDVKM in the germline V gene. The CDR3 DNA reads TGTGCCAGCAGTCCCCCTTGGGGACAGGGTAGCTCCTACGAGCAGTACTTC. This codes for CASSPPWGQGSSYEQYF.

V is TRBV24-1 and J is TRBJ2-3, with D perhaps TRBD2 (6 bases). This CDR3 comprises 13 residues. CDR1 and CDR2 (germline): KGHDR, SFDVKD. Between the trimmed V and J ends, which lost 5 bases and 5 bases, there was a span of 10 bases. CDR3 nucleotides: TGTGCCACCAGTGCCGGGGGAGGAGATACGCAGTATTTT. This codes for CATSAGGGDTQYF.